These 23 T cell receptor beta chains came from one sample sequenced in a study of T cell repertoires in cytomegalovirus infection. No antigen has been identified for these receptors. TCRdb re-analysed the reads in MiXCR, keeping a single row per CDR3 protein. The sample records 95,000 to 120,000 distinct CDR3 sequences, 30% being singletons. This material consisted of CD8+ T cells from cultured PBMCs, taken from culture after CMV antigen stimulation. These receptor sequences come from a human donor in good health (CMV status not recorded). Some clones in this sample may be carry-over from other donors' samples.

The chain recombines TRBV12-3 or TRBV12-4 with TRBJ2-5, with D hard to call. This CDR3 comprises 11 residues. Between the trimmed V and J ends, which lost 4 bases and 5 bases, there was a span of 5 bases. As DNA, the CDR3 is TGTGCCAGCAGTTCCCCCGAGACCCAGTACTTC. Its protein is CASSSPETQYF.

This clonotype was detected only a few times. The J gene is TRBJ2-7, the V gene TRBV7-8; D is uncertain. Trimming pared 0 bases from V and 5 bases from J, leaving 8 bases between. Germline CDR1 and CDR2: SGHVS and FQNEAQ. CDR3 size: 13 residues. CDR3 nucleotide sequence: TGTGCCAGCAGCTTAGCGCTGCAGGACGAGCAGTACTTC. Translating gives CASSLALQDEQYF.

The J gene is TRBJ1-2, the V gene TRBV4-2, with D maybe TRBD1 (6 bases). V was clipped by 1 base and J by 5 bases, with 23 bases between them. CDR1 and CDR2 from the germline V gene are LGHNA and YNFKEQ. The CDR3 is 18 amino acids. CDR3 in amino acids: CASSQASQGFRPGYGYTF. The CDR3 coding sequence is TGTGCCAGCAGCCAAGCCTCTCAGGGGTTCCGGCCGGGATATGGCTACACCTTC.

This clonotype was observed a handful of times. The V and J genes are TRBV6-2 or TRBV6-3 and TRBJ2-5; D not resolved. V was cut by 6 bases and J by 2 bases, with 13 bases left in between. The CDR3 runs to 14 residues. From germline, CDR1 is MNHEY and CDR2 SVGEGT. The CDR3 is CASRPLGRQETQYF. As DNA, the CDR3 is TGTGCCAGCAGGCCACTCGGCCGTCAAGAGACCCAGTACTTC.

The genes are TRBV7-9 and TRBJ2-2; D perhaps matches TRBD1 (5 bases). V lost 5 bases to trimming and J lost 4 bases, with 8 bases between them. Germline V gene sequence: CDR1 SEHNR, CDR2 FQNEAQ (reference sequence). This CDR3 is 13 amino acids long. DNA for the CDR3: TGTGCCAGCAGCGGGGCCCTCACCGGGGAGCTGTTTTTT. Translated, it gives CASSGALTGELFF.

This clonotype was observed a few times. The chain links TRBV19 to TRBJ2-3; D ambiguous. Trimming removed 1 base at V and 4 bases at J, with 6 bases between. The CDR3 has 13 residues. Per germline, CDR1 LNHDA and CDR2 SQIVND (reference sequence). In nucleotides, the CDR3 is TGTGCCAGTAGTATAGTAGGGCCAGATACGCAGTATTTT. Translated, it gives CASSIVGPDTQYF.

This clonotype was recorded a few times. V usage is TRBV29-1 and J usage is TRBJ1-1; a possible D gene is TRBD1 (6 bases). CDR3 size: 13 residues. The V gene lost 1 base and the J gene lost 4 bases, with 10 bases spanning the gap. CDR1 is SQVTM, CDR2 ANQGSEA, per germline. The CDR3 loop reads CSVEGRGVTEAFF. The DNA of the CDR3 is TGCAGCGTTGAAGGCAGGGGAGTCACTGAAGCTTTCTTT.

A few counts support this clonotype. The V and J genes are TRBV27 and TRBJ2-1, with 12 bases matching TRBD1. Per germline, CDR1 MNHEY and CDR2 SMNVEV (reference sequence). There are 15 residues in the CDR3. V shed 3 bases, J shed 7 bases, and the junction held 4 bases outside the gene matches. CDR3 sequence reads: CASSFGTGGLNEQFF. The CDR3 DNA follows: TGTGCCAGCAGTTTTGGGACAGGGGGCCTTAATGAGCAGTTCTTC.

The chain combines TRBV29-1 with TRBJ2-1; TRBD2 is a possible D gene (6 bases). The CDR3 totals 16 residues. Trimming cost V 0 bases and J 0 bases, with 12 bases left between them. Per germline, CDR1 SQVTM and CDR2 ANQGSEA. The chain's CDR3 is CSVEELGGSSYNEQFF. DNA for the CDR3: TGCAGCGTTGAAGAATTGGGGGGTAGCTCCTACAATGAGCAGTTCTTC.

This chain connects TRBV2 to TRBJ1-2; D gene uncertain. The V end lost 7 bases, the J end lost 5 bases, and 5 bases lay between the germline ends. The CDR3 sequence is 10 residues long. Germline V gene data show CDR1 as SNHLY and CDR2 as FYNNEI. The CDR3 sequence: CASIGYGYTF. Here the CDR3 DNA reads TGTGCCAGCATAGGTTATGGCTACACCTTC.

This clonotype has only a few counts. The chain combines TRBV7-8 with TRBJ2-1, with 7 bases identical to TRBD2. Germline lookup yields CDR1 SGHVS and CDR2 FQNEAQ. The V gene end was trimmed by 6 bases and the J gene end by 3 bases; junction bases not matched to a gene: 11. The CDR3 extends over 16 amino acids. The DNA for the CDR3 is TGTGCCAGCAGGGCTGTGGTATTAGCGGGCTACAATGAGCAGTTCTTC. Encoded protein: CASRAVVLAGYNEQFF.

This clonotype was seen many times. In DNA form, the CDR3 reads TGTGCCAGCACTGAAGATTCGGGGGGCCCCCACGAGCAGTACTTC. Residues: CASTEDSGGPHEQYF. The chain carries TRBV11-2 and TRBJ2-7, with a weak D call TRBD2 (7 bases). Germline CDR1 is SGHAT and CDR2 is FQNNGV. This CDR3 contains 15 residues. The V end lost 7 bases, the J end lost 5 bases, and 21 bases lay between the germline ends.

In its sample, this clonotype was seen a few times. The V call is TRBV5-6, the J call TRBJ1-2; 7 bases map to TRBD1. Looked up from germline, CDR1 is SGHDT and CDR2 is YYEEEE. The CDR3 has 15 residues. J gave up 4 bases and V 4 bases, and 10 bases lay outside the gene matches. The CDR3: CASSIEGAWPYGYTF. CDR3 DNA sequence: TGTGCCAGCAGCATTGAGGGGGCATGGCCCTATGGCTACACCTTC.

On this clonotype itself: A clone one base away is much larger, so this may be a read error. V and J are TRBV7-9 and TRBJ1-2, with D unclear. This CDR3 is built from 14 residues. CDR1 SEHNR and CDR2 FQNEAQ come from the germline V gene (reference sequence). Trimming took off 5 bases at V and 4 bases at J, with 14 bases between the two ends. CDR3 sequence (DNA): TGTGCCAGCAGCCAACAAGGCCTTTTCTATGGCTACACCTTC. The encoded protein is CASSQQGLFYGYTF.

Only a few counts were recorded for this clonotype. The gene calls are TRBV12-5 and TRBJ1-2; TRBD1 might be the D (6 bases). Germline V gene sequence: CDR1 LGHNT, CDR2 FRNRAP. CDR3 length: 13 amino acids. V lost 11 bases and J 6 bases, leaving 19 bases between the germline ends. CDR3 residues: CAGGRDNTNGYTF. The CDR3 DNA reads as TGTGCTGGGGGCCGGGACAACACAAATGGCTACACCTTC.

There are a few counts of this clonotype. The V and J genes are TRBV27 and TRBJ1-1, with a tentative D call TRBD1 (5 bases). This CDR3 spans 14 amino acids. The germline V gene has CDR1 MNHEY and CDR2 SMNVEV (reference sequence). Trimming shortened V by 0 bases and J by 5 bases, and 10 bases separated the two germline ends. CDR3 loop: CASSLSGGKTEAFF. DNA for the CDR3: TGTGCCAGCAGTTTATCTGGGGGGAAGACTGAAGCTTTCTTT.

This clonotype was seen a handful of times. This chain connects TRBV6-8 to TRBJ1-5; a weak D match, TRBD1 (5 bases). V lost 2 bases and J 5 bases, leaving 7 bases between the germline ends. The germline V gene has CDR1 MNHGY and CDR2 SAAAGT. This CDR3 has 13 amino acids. The CDR3 sequence: CASSYTGHQPQHF. CDR3 nucleotides: TGTGCCAGCAGTTACACAGGTCATCAGCCCCAGCATTTT.

The sample holds a few counts of this clonotype. This chain joins TRBV20-1 and TRBJ2-4; maybe TRBD1 (6 bases). V gave up 5 bases and J gave up 3 bases, with 11 bases separating them. This CDR3 spans 13 amino acids. CDR1 is DFQATT, CDR2 SNEGSKA, per germline (reference sequence). CDR3 coding DNA: TGCAGTGCTCATGGGGGCATCAAAAACATTCAGTACTTC. Residues: CSAHGGIKNIQYF.

This clonotype was picked up many times. This chain uses TRBV6-6 with TRBJ2-3; D unresolved. This CDR3 is 16 amino acids long. The V end was cut by 4 bases, the J end by 1 base, with 15 bases between. CDR1 and CDR2 from the germline V gene are MNHNY and SVGAGI (reference sequence). The CDR3: CASSWIEAPGTDTQYF. The DNA for the CDR3 is TGTGCCAGCAGTTGGATCGAGGCTCCTGGCACAGATACGCAGTATTTT.

About this clonotype itself: The junction does not match germline at one end; this may be a read error. This rearrangement joins TRBV20-1 to TRBJ2-3, with D perhaps matching TRBD2 (6 bases). From germline, CDR1 is DFQATT and CDR2 SNEGSKA (reference sequence). The CDR3 extends over 17 amino acids. The DNA of the CDR3 is TGCAGTACTAGTGGAGAAACTAGCCTACTCCCTCGGAATACGCAGTATTTT. Residues: CSTSGETSLLPRNTQYF.

DNA of the CDR3: TGTGCCAGCAGTGAAGCCGCGGAGTGGGATACGCAGTATTTT. Its protein is CASSEAAEWDTQYF. This chain links TRBV2 with TRBJ2-3; D is unresolved. Germline V gene sequence: CDR1 SNHLY, CDR2 FYNNEI. The V end was cut by 0 bases, the J end by 6 bases, with 10 bases between. The length of the CDR3 is 14 residues. Full variable domain (rest looked up from reference TRBV2 and TRBJ2-3): EPEVTQTPSHQVTQMGQEVILRCVPISNHLYFYWYRQILGQKVEFLVSFYNNEISEKSEIFDDQFSVERPDGSNFTLKIRSTKLEDSAMYFCASSEAAEWDTQYFGPGTRLTVL.

This chain's CDR3 is CASSEGGYSNQPQHF. In nucleotides, the CDR3 is TGTGCCAGTTCCGAAGGGGGTTATAGCAATCAGCCCCAGCATTTT. The V call is TRBV19, the J call TRBJ1-5, with D possibly TRBD1 on 6 matching bases. The CDR3 sequence is 15 residues long. CDR1 and CDR2 (germline): LNHDA, SQIVND (reference sequence). V lost 8 bases and J lost 0, with 14 bases in between.

The genes are TRBV25-1 and TRBJ1-1; 8 bases fit TRBD1. The CDR3 has 15 amino acids. Germline V gives CDR1 MGHDK, CDR2 SYGVNS. J was trimmed by 8 bases and V by 2 bases; bases with no gene match: 10. The CDR3 nucleotides are TGTGCCAGCAGTGAAGGGTCCAGGGGGCCATACGAAGCTTTCTTT. Residues: CASSEGSRGPYEAFF.